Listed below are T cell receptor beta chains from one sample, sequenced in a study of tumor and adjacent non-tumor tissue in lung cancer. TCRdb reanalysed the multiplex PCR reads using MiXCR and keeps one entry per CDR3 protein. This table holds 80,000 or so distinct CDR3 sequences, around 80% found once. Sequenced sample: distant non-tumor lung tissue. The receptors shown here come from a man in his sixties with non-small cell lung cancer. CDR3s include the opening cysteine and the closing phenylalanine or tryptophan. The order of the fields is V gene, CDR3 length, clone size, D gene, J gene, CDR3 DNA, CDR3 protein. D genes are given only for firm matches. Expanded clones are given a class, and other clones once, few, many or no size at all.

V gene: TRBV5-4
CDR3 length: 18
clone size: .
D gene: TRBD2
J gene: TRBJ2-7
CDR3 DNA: TGTGCCAGCTCGCCGCCGGGTAGCGGGAGCAGGGGCTCCTACGAGCAGTACTTC
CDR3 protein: CASSPPGSGSRGSYEQYF

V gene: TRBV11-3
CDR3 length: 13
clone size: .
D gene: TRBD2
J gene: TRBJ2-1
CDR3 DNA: TGTGCCAGCAGCTGGACTAGGAACAATGAGCAGTCCTTC
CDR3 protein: CASSWTRNNEQSF

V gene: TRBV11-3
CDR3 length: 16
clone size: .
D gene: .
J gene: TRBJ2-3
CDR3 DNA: TGTGCCAGCAGCTCAGTCGCCGGGGGGCGGGGAGATACGCAGTATTTT
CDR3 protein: CASSSVAGGRGDTQYF

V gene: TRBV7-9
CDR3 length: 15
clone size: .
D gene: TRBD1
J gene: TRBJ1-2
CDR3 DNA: TGTGTCAGCAGCTCTCGGGACAGGTTAGACTATGGCTACACCTTC
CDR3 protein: CVSSSRDRLDYGYTF

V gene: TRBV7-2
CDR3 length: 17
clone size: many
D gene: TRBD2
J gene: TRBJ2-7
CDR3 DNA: TGTGCCAGCAGCCAAGACAGTAGCGGGAGGCAAACCTACGAGCAGTACTTC
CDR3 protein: CASSQDSSGRQTYEQYF

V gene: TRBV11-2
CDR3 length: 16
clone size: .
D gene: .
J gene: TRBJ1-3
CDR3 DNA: TGTGCCAGCAGCTTAGCAGGCGCCTTCTCTGGGAACACCATATATTTT
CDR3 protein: CASSLAGAFSGNTIYF

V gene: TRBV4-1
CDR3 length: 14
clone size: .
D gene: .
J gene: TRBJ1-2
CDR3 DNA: TGCGCCAGTAGCCCGGACAGCACCTCCCTCGGCTACACCTTC
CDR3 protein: CASSPDSTSLGYTF

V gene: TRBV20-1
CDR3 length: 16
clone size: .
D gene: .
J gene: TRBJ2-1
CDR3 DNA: TGCAGTGCTAGAGCAAGGAACCGGGCAGAGTTTGATGAGCAGTTCTTC
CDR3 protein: CSARARNRAEFDEQFF

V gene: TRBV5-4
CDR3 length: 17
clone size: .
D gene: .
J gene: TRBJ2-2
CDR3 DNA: TGTGCCAGCAGACTCCCTGCGGGGGCGTCGAACAGAGGGGAGCTGTTTTTT
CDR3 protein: CASRLPAGASNRGELFF

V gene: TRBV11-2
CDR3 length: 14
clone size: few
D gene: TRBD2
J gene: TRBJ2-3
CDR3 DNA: TGTGCCAGCGAACTAGCGGGGGCAACAGATACGCAGTATTTT
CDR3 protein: CASELAGATDTQYF

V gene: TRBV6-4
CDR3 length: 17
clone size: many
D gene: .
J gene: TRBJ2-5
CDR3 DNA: TGTGCCAGCAGTTCCACGCCTGGAGGGTTACTGCAAGAGACCCAGTACTTC
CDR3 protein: CASSSTPGGLLQETQYF

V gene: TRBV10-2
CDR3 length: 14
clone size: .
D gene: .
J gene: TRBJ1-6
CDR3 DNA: TGCGCCAGCAGCCGGGACACCGCTAATTCACACCCCCACTTT
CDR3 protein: CASSRDTANSHPHF

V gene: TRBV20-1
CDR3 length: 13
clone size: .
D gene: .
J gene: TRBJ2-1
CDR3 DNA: TGCAGTGCTCCCGGTACAACGCGCCGTGGGCAGTTCTTC
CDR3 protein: CSAPGTTRRGQFF

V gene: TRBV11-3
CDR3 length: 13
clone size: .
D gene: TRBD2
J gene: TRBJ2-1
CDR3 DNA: TGTGCCATCAGCCCCTTTAGCGGGAGATCGAGGGTCTTC
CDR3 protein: CAISPFSGRSRVF

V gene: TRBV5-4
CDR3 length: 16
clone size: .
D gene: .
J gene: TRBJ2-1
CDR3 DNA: TGTGTCAGCAGCTTGGGCGGGGCGGGTACCTACAATGAGCAGCTCTTC
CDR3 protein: CVSSLGGAGTYNEQLF

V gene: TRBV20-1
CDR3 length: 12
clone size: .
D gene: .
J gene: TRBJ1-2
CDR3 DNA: TGCAGAGCCCCCACAAGCGGCTACGGCTACACCTTC
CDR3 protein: CRAPTSGYGYTF

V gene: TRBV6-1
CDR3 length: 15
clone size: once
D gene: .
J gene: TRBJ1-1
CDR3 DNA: TGTGCCACCAGCGATGGTCCGAGGGCCGGAACTGAAGCTTTCTTT
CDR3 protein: CATSDGPRAGTEAFF

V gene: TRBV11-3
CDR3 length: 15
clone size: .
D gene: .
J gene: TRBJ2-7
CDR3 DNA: TGTGCCAGCAGCCCAAGGATGACAGCCCCCTACGAGCAGTACTTC
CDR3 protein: CASSPRMTAPYEQYF

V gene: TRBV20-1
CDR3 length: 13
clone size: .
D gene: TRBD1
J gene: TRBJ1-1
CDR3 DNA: TGCAGTGTCTACAGGGGGCCGGGCACTGAATCTTTCTTT
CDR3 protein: CSVYRGPGTESFF

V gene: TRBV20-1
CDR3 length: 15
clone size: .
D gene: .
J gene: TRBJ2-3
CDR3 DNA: TGCAGTGCTGAGCTACGGGACCCAAGCACAGATACGCAGTATTTT
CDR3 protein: CSAELRDPSTDTQYF

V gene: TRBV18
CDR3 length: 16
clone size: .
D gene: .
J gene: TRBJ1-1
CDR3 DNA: TGTGTCAGCTCACCGGGGGCAGGCCTAATGAACACTGAAGCTTTCTTT
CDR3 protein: CVSSPGAGLMNTEAFF

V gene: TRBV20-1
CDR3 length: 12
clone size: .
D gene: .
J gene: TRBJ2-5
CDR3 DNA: TGCAGTGCTTTACTCCGACCTAAGGCCCAGTGCTTC
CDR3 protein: CSALLRPKAQCF

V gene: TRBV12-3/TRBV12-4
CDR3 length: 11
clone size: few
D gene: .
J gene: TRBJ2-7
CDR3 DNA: TGTGCCAGCACTTACAAGAGGGAGCAGTACTTC
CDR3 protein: CASTYKREQYF

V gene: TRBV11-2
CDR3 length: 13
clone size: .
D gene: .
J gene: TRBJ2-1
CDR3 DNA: TGTACCAGGAGCTTAGACCGCTACAATGAGCAGTTCTTC
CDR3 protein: CTRSLDRYNEQFF